Many counts were recorded for the clone carrying this T cell receptor beta chain. The antigen remains undetermined. V shed 8 bases and J 8 bases; nucleotides not matched to a gene: 15. The CDR3 runs 14 residues. Germline values: CDR1 SQVTM, CDR2 ANQGSEA. This sample is part of a study of response to subunit inactivated influenza vaccine. Study-wide results and caveats: Few additional T cells are recruited per seasonal influenza vaccination, authors suggested.

TCRdb reanalysed the RT-PCR reads using MiXCR and keeps one entry per CDR3 protein. The repertoire has around 520,000 distinct CDR3 sequences, approximately 10% of them found once; the top ten carry around 9.6%. This rearrangement joins TRBV29-1 to TRBJ2-3; 8 bases fit TRBD2. The source is a man in his fifties or sixties who received an inactivated influenza vaccine. The specimen comprised PBMCs from blood, sampled on the day of vaccination. CDR3 loop: CSTSGTSTLSTQYF. Here the CDR3 DNA reads TGCAGCACCTCCGGGACTAGTACCCTTTCTACGCAGTATTTT.